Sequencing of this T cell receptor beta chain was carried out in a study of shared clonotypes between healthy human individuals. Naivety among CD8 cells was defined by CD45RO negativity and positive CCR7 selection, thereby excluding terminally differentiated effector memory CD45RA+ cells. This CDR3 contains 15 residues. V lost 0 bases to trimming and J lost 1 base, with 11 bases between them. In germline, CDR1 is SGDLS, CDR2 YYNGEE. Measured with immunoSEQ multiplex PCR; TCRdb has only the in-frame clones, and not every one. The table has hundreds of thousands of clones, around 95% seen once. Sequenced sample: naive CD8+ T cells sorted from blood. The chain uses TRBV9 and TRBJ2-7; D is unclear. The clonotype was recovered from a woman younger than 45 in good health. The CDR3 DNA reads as TGTGCCAGCAGCGTAGAACCAGCGATATCCTACGAGCAGTACTTC. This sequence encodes CASSVEPAISYEQYF. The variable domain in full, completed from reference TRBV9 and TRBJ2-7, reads DSGVTQTPKHLITATGQRVTLRCSPRSGDLSVYWYQQSLDQGLQFLIQYYNGEERAKGNILERFSAQQFPDLHSELNLSSLELGDSALYFCASSVEPAISYEQYFGPGTRLTVT.